This entry lists 6 T cell receptor beta chains sequenced from one sample in a study of glioma-infiltrating T cells. The iRepertoire nested amplicon-rescue multiplex PCR amplified TCR alpha and beta CDR3s from RNA. MiXCR, run by TCRdb on the multiplex PCR reads, gives a single entry per CDR3 protein. The table records approximately 400,000 distinct CDR3 sequences, 35% to 45% of them present only once. The source material was glioma tissue, nonneoplastic brain tissue, or PBMCs (not recorded which). These receptors came from a human donor with low-grade glioma or glioblastoma, undergoing nonglioma brain surgery, or in good health (not recorded which).

This clonotype appeared many times. The chain employs TRBV6-2 or TRBV6-3 and TRBJ1-1; 8 nucleotides align to TRBD1. J was trimmed by 5 bases and V by 2 bases; bases with no gene match: 10. The CDR3 covers 16 residues. Germline CDR1 and CDR2: MNHEY and SVGEGT. The CDR3: CASSYGQGASITEAFF. The CDR3 DNA reads as TGTGCCAGCAGTTACGGGCAGGGGGCAAGTATAACTGAAGCTTTCTTT.

This clonotype was seen a few times. The rearrangement uses TRBV7-9 and TRBJ1-2, with D maybe TRBD1 (5 bases). The CDR3 spans 11 residues. Germline CDR1 SEHNR, CDR2 FQNEAQ (reference sequence). Trimming removed 4 bases from V and 8 bases from J, with 8 bases in between. This chain's CDR3 is CASSWGWGYTF. CDR3 nucleotides: TGTGCCAGCAGCTGGGGCTGGGGCTACACCTTC.

In regard to this clonotype: Lacking the conserved final phenylalanine or tryptophan, this CDR3 likely reflects a read error. The V call is TRBV12-5, the J call TRBJ2-3; a weak D match, TRBD1 (6 bases). Trimming pared 0 bases from V and 1 base from J, leaving 11 bases between. This CDR3 spans 16 amino acids. Germline CDR1 is LGHNT and CDR2 is FRNRAP. CDR3 in amino acids: CASGLVLGGRTDTQYL. CDR3 nucleotides: TGTGCTAGTGGTTTGGTACTTGGGGGCCGCACAGATACGCAGTATTTG.

This clonotype was picked up a small number of times. The rearrangement uses TRBV2 and TRBJ2-7, with D possibly TRBD2 on 6 matching bases. The V gene lost 1 base and the J gene lost 5 bases, with 12 bases spanning the gap. Germline CDR1 is SNHLY and CDR2 is FYNNEI. The CDR3 length is 14 residues. In nucleotides, the CDR3 is TGTGCCAGCAGTGAAGGACTAGGCGCAGACGAGCAGTACTTC. Amino acids: CASSEGLGADEQYF.

The chain has TRBV7-2 and TRBJ2-7, with D possibly TRBD1 on 5 matching bases. The V and J ends lost 3 bases and 0 bases respectively, with 18 bases between them. This CDR3 comprises 17 residues. Germline CDR1 reads SGHTA; CDR2 reads FQGNSA. CDR3 bases: TGTGCCAGCAGCTTCCAAACAGGTCCTTCCACCTCCTACGAGCAGTACTTC. Protein sequence: CASSFQTGPSTSYEQYF. Using reference TRBV7-2 and TRBJ2-7 for the parts outside the CDR3, the full variable domain is GAGVSQSPSNKVTEKGKDVELRCDPISGHTALYWYRQSLGQGLEFLIYFQGNSAPDKSGLPSDRFSAERTGGSVSTLTIQRTQQEDSAVYLCASSFQTGPSTSYEQYFGPGTRLTVT.

This clonotype came up a few times. Mismatch with germline at one junction end may stem from a read error. The chain recombines TRBV18 with TRBJ2-7, with 9 bases lining up with TRBD1. CDR3 length: 14 residues. Germline V gene lookup returns CDR1 KGHSH and CDR2 LQKENI. Written as DNA, the CDR3 is TGTGCCAGCTCTCCACAGGGGGCTAACTCCGAGCAGTACTTC. Its translation is CASSPQGANSEQYF.